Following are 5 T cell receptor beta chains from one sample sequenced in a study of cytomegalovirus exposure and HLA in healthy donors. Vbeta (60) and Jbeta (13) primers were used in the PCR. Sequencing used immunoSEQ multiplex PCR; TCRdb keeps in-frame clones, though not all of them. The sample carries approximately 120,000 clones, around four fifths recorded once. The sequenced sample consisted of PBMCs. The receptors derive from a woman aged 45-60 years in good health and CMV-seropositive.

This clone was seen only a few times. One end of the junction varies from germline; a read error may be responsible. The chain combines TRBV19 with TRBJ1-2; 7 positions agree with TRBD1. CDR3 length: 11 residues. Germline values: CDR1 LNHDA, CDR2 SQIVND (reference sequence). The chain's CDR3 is CASSTGLLPIF. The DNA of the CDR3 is TGTGCCAGTTCGACAGGGCTTCTTCCCATCTTC.

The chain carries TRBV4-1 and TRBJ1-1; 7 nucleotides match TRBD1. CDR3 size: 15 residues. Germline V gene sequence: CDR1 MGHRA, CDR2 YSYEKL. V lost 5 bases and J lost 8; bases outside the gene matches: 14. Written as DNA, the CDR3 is TGCGCCAGCAGCTCAATAGGGGGCAAGGTCCGGGAAGCTTTCTTT. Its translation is CASSSIGGKVREAFF.

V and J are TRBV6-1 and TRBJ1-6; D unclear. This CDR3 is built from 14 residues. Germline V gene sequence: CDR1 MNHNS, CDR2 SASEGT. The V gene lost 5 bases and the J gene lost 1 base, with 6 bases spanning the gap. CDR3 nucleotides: TGTGCCAGCAGTTCAGCGTCCTATAATTCACCCCTCCACTTT. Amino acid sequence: CASSSASYNSPLHF.

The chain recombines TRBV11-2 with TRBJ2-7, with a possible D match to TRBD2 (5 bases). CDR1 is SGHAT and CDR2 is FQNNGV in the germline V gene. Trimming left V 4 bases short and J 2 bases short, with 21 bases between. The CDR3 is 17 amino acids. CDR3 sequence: CASSYPRTPRGPYEQYF. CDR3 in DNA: TGTGCCAGCAGCTACCCTAGGACTCCACGTGGACCCTACGAGCAGTACTTC.

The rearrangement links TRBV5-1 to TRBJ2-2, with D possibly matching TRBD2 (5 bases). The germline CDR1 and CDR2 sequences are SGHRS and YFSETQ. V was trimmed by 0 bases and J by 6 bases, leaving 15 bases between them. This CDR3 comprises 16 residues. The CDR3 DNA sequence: TGCGCCAGCAGCTTGGATAGGCTAGCAAGAGCCGGGGAGCTGTTTTTT. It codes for CASSLDRLARAGELFF.